This T cell receptor (beta chain) is drawn from a study of T cell responses to AZD1222 COVID-19 vaccine. Notes on this clone: Its specificity is not known.

Overall study results and limits: Every sample of the repertoires postdated the peak T cell response.

Second-dose intervals near 4 or 12 weeks were combined. The CDR3 loop spans 13 amino acids. The V gene lost 3 bases and the J gene lost 4 bases, with 9 bases spanning the gap. CDR1 and CDR2 from the germline V gene are SGHNT and YYREEE (reference sequence). Assay used: immunoSEQ multiplex PCR; TCRdb lists only in-frame clones, some missing. The sample contains some 150,000 clones, approximately 90% of which appear only once. The sample consisted of peripheral blood, taken 28 days after the second AZD1222 dose. The chain combines TRBV5-4 with TRBJ2-3, with D uncertain. The sequence was obtained from an adult who received the AZD1222 COVID-19 vaccine. CDR3: CASSWTYPDTQYF. In nucleotides, the CDR3 is TGTGCCAGCAGCTGGACCTATCCAGATACGCAGTATTTT.